This TCR beta chain was documented in a study of identical twins. Study-level findings and limits: High-abundance cord blood beta clonotypes had fewer insertions; memory repertoires showed none.

MiXCR, applied by TCRdb to the 5' RACE reads, yields one record per CDR3 protein. This sample has hundreds of thousands of distinct CDR3 sequences, with 7.5% found just once. Only a few counts were recorded for this clonotype. Its antigen is not known. With no exceptions, donors were healthy Caucasians. The V end was cut by 0 bases, the J end by 6 bases, with 6 bases between. Germline CDR1 SGHDN, CDR2 FVKESK. This CDR3 is 12 amino acids long. These records were also assigned to another study, of yellow fever vaccine responses in identical twins. That source reports: Reportedly, the T cell response mounted by twins to vaccine seemed partly convergent, partly personalized.

The material sequenced was memory (CD45RO+) T cells sorted from blood. The chain is built from TRBV14 and TRBJ2-7; the D is unclear. The clonotype originates from a woman aged 18 to 35 in good health. Here the CDR3 DNA reads TGTGCCAGCAGCCAAGATCATGTCGAGCAGTACTTC. Its translation is CASSQDHVEQYF.